This record covers a single T cell receptor beta chain. The germline V gene encodes CDR1 LGHNA and CDR2 YNFKEQ. V shed 1 base and J 0 bases; nucleotides not matched to a gene: 3. The CDR3 totals 17 residues. This record belongs to a study of technical replicates of blood from a handful of donors. The method was immunoSEQ multiplex PCR; TCRdb's version includes in-frame clones alone and lacks a portion of them. The table shows 75,000 to 95,000 clones, with approximately 90% occurring only once. The clonotype was recovered from a human donor in good health. What was sequenced was T cells isolated from PBMCs. This rearrangement joins TRBV4-2 to TRBJ2-4; 10 positions agree with TRBD2. This chain's CDR3 is CASSQGLAGVAKNIQYF. The CDR3 coding sequence is TGTGCCAGCAGCCAAGGGCTAGCGGGAGTAGCCAAAAACATTCAGTACTTC.